This is a list of T cell receptor beta chains from one sample in a study of STAT5B mutations in CD4+ large granular lymphocyte leukemia. The assay was immunoSEQ multiplex PCR, and TCRdb's table has in-frame clones only and misses some. The repertoire holds 30,000 to 35,000 clones, with 55% to 80% as singletons. Source material: CD4+ T cells from blood buffy coats. The receptors were sampled from a human donor in good health. Both conserved end residues are part of each CDR3. D genes are given only for firm matches. Size is omitted from some rows. Given values are once, few, many or a class for expanded clones.

V gene: TRBV7-3; D gene: NA; clone size: NA; J gene: TRBJ2-2; CDR3 protein: CASSLGSGGELFF; CDR3 DNA: TGTGCCAGCAGCTTAGGTAGTGGCGGGGAGCTGTTTTTT
V gene: TRBV2; D gene: NA; clone size: NA; J gene: TRBJ1-3; CDR3 protein: CASRAAESGNTIYF; CDR3 DNA: TGTGCCAGCAGGGCAGCGGAGTCTGGAAACACCATATATTTT
V gene: TRBV5-1; D gene: NA; clone size: NA; J gene: TRBJ2-1; CDR3 protein: CASSTGGQRDEQFF; CDR3 DNA: TGCGCCAGCAGTACCGGGGGGCAAAGAGATGAGCAGTTCTTC
V gene: TRBV7-3; D gene: NA; clone size: NA; J gene: TRBJ1-1; CDR3 protein: CASSHPNTEAFF; CDR3 DNA: TGTGCCAGCAGCCATCCGAACACTGAAGCTTTCTTT
V gene: TRBV2; D gene: TRBD1; clone size: NA; J gene: TRBJ1-2; CDR3 protein: CASSVSGGYGYTF; CDR3 DNA: TGTGCCAGCAGTGTATCAGGGGGATATGGCTACACCTTC
V gene: TRBV27; D gene: NA; clone size: NA; J gene: TRBJ2-3; CDR3 protein: CASSPRTATDTQYF; CDR3 DNA: TGTGCCAGCAGTCCCCGGACGGCCACAGATACGCAGTATTTT
V gene: TRBV11-2; D gene: TRBD1; clone size: NA; J gene: TRBJ2-2; CDR3 protein: CASSLTGGEAGELFF; CDR3 DNA: TGTGCCAGCAGCTTGACAGGGGGCGAGGCCGGGGAGCTGTTTTTT
V gene: TRBV2; D gene: TRBD1; clone size: NA; J gene: TRBJ2-7; CDR3 protein: CASSLDRGYEQYF; CDR3 DNA: TGTGCCAGCAGTCTCGACAGGGGCTACGAGCAGTACTTC
V gene: TRBV19; D gene: NA; clone size: NA; J gene: TRBJ2-5; CDR3 protein: CASSEWQETQYF; CDR3 DNA: TGTGCCAGTAGTGAATGGCAAGAGACCCAGTACTTC
V gene: TRBV20-1; D gene: NA; clone size: NA; J gene: TRBJ2-7; CDR3 protein: CSAWTLSEQYF; CDR3 DNA: TGCAGTGCTTGGACACTATCAGAGCAGTACTTC
V gene: TRBV6-5; D gene: NA; clone size: once; J gene: TRBJ1-2; CDR3 protein: CASTSWEGRIYGYTF; CDR3 DNA: TGTGCCAGCACCAGTTGGGAGGGGCGTATTTATGGCTACACCTTC
V gene: TRBV5-6; D gene: TRBD1; clone size: NA; J gene: TRBJ2-2; CDR3 protein: CASSLNRGFTGELFF; CDR3 DNA: TGTGCCAGCAGCCTAAACAGGGGGTTCACCGGGGAGCTGTTTTTT
V gene: TRBV2; D gene: TRBD2; clone size: NA; J gene: TRBJ2-3; CDR3 protein: CASSGGLAGVADTQYF; CDR3 DNA: TGTGCCAGCAGTGGGGGACTAGCGGGGGTAGCAGATACGCAGTATTTT
V gene: TRBV7-8; D gene: NA; clone size: once; J gene: TRBJ2-2; CDR3 protein: CASSLRLANTGELFF; CDR3 DNA: TGTGCCAGCAGCTTAAGGCTAGCGAACACCGGGGAGCTGTTTTTT
V gene: TRBV18; D gene: TRBD1; clone size: few; J gene: TRBJ1-1; CDR3 protein: CASSPPFDRGMAFF; CDR3 DNA: TGTGCCAGCTCACCGCCTTTCGACAGGGGTATGGCTTTCTTT
V gene: TRBV19; D gene: NA; clone size: NA; J gene: TRBJ2-3; CDR3 protein: CATSLAGPDTQYF; CDR3 DNA: TGTGCCACCTCTCTTGCTGGACCAGATACGCAGTATTTT
V gene: TRBV5-4; D gene: TRBD1; clone size: NA; J gene: TRBJ1-3; CDR3 protein: CASSLDRGSGNTIYF; CDR3 DNA: TGTGCCAGCAGCTTGGACAGGGGGTCTGGAAACACCATATATTTT
V gene: TRBV27; D gene: TRBD1; clone size: once; J gene: TRBJ2-5; CDR3 protein: CASSSDRGLRQETQYF; CDR3 DNA: TGTGCCAGCAGTTCGGACAGGGGGCTGAGGCAAGAGACCCAGTACTTC
V gene: TRBV11-1; D gene: TRBD2; clone size: NA; J gene: TRBJ2-4; CDR3 protein: CASSPRQGTSQAKNIQYF; CDR3 DNA: TGTGCCAGCAGCCCCCGCCAAGGGACTAGCCAAGCCAAAAACATTCAGTACTTC
V gene: TRBV2; D gene: TRBD1; clone size: NA; J gene: TRBJ1-2; CDR3 protein: CASKGTAINYGYTF; CDR3 DNA: TGTGCCAGCAAAGGGACAGCGATTAACTATGGCTACACCTTC
V gene: TRBV5-4; D gene: NA; clone size: NA; J gene: TRBJ1-2; CDR3 protein: CASSPYQAPNYGYTF; CDR3 DNA: TGTGCCAGCAGCCCTTACCAGGCGCCTAACTATGGCTACACCTTC
V gene: TRBV18; D gene: TRBD1; clone size: few; J gene: TRBJ1-1; CDR3 protein: CASSPTGGGTEAFF; CDR3 DNA: TGTGCCAGCTCGCCAACAGGGGGCGGCACTGAAGCTTTCTTT
V gene: TRBV6-1; D gene: NA; clone size: NA; J gene: TRBJ1-1; CDR3 protein: CASSEYGGVAEAFF; CDR3 DNA: TGTGCCAGCAGTGAATACGGGGGCGTCGCTGAAGCTTTCTTT
V gene: TRBV6-5; D gene: NA; clone size: few; J gene: TRBJ1-6; CDR3 protein: CASSRPSSPLHF; CDR3 DNA: TGTGCCAGCAGCAGACCGAGTTCACCCCTCCACTTT
V gene: TRBV7-2; D gene: NA; clone size: NA; J gene: TRBJ2-7; CDR3 protein: CASSLDFAYEQYF; CDR3 DNA: TGTGCCAGCAGCCTCGACTTCGCCTACGAGCAGTACTTC
V gene: TRBV28; D gene: TRBD1; clone size: NA; J gene: TRBJ1-4; CDR3 protein: CASSSPDRVIEKLFF; CDR3 DNA: TGTGCCAGCAGTTCCCCCGACAGGGTAATAGAAAAACTGTTTTTT
V gene: TRBV4-3; D gene: NA; clone size: few; J gene: TRBJ1-4; CDR3 protein: CASSQDLPTGGSTNEKLFF; CDR3 DNA: TGCGCCAGCAGCCAAGATCTGCCGACGGGGGGGTCTACTAATGAAAAACTGTTTTTT
V gene: TRBV12-5; D gene: NA; clone size: NA; J gene: TRBJ1-5; CDR3 protein: CASGFSSNQPQHF; CDR3 DNA: TGTGCTAGTGGTTTCTCTAGCAATCAGCCCCAGCATTTT
V gene: TRBV11-2; D gene: NA; clone size: NA; J gene: TRBJ1-5; CDR3 protein: CASSLGGQLFPQPQHF; CDR3 DNA: TGTGCCAGCAGCTTAGGTGGACAGCTATTCCCACAGCCCCAGCATTTT
V gene: TRBV10-3; D gene: TRBD1; clone size: NA; J gene: TRBJ2-2; CDR3 protein: CAITQGEPTGELFF; CDR3 DNA: TGTGCCATCACCCAGGGGGAGCCAACCGGGGAGCTGTTTTTT
V gene: TRBV7-9; D gene: TRBD1; clone size: NA; J gene: TRBJ2-1; CDR3 protein: CASSPRDSSYNEQFF; CDR3 DNA: TGTGCCAGCAGCCCACGGGACAGCTCCTACAATGAGCAGTTCTTC
V gene: TRBV4-2; D gene: NA; clone size: NA; J gene: TRBJ2-7; CDR3 protein: CASSQGAGSYEQYF; CDR3 DNA: TGTGCCAGCAGCCAAGGGGCGGGCTCCTACGAGCAGTACTTC
V gene: TRBV29-1; D gene: NA; clone size: NA; J gene: TRBJ1-2; CDR3 protein: CSVEDGAWDGYTF; CDR3 DNA: TGCAGCGTTGAGGACGGGGCATGGGATGGCTACACCTTC
V gene: TRBV4-3; D gene: NA; clone size: NA; J gene: TRBJ2-7; CDR3 protein: CASSQEQGSIYEQYF; CDR3 DNA: TGCGCCAGCAGCCAAGAACAGGGTAGTATCTACGAGCAGTACTTC
V gene: TRBV9; D gene: TRBD1; clone size: few; J gene: TRBJ1-2; CDR3 protein: CASRQGQGNYGYTF; CDR3 DNA: TGTGCCAGCAGACAGGGACAGGGAAACTATGGCTACACCTTC
V gene: TRBV9; D gene: NA; clone size: NA; J gene: TRBJ1-1; CDR3 protein: CASSVDSRFTEAFF; CDR3 DNA: TGTGCCAGCAGCGTTGACAGCCGGTTCACTGAAGCTTTCTTT
V gene: TRBV7-6; D gene: NA; clone size: few; J gene: TRBJ1-4; CDR3 protein: CASSSQGGNEKLFF; CDR3 DNA: TGTGCCAGCAGCTCGCAGGGCGGGAATGAAAAACTGTTTTTT
V gene: TRBV27; D gene: NA; clone size: NA; J gene: TRBJ2-7; CDR3 protein: CASSFSSLFYEQYF; CDR3 DNA: TGTGCCAGCAGTTTTTCCAGCCTTTTCTACGAGCAGTACTTC
V gene: TRBV6-1; D gene: NA; clone size: few; J gene: TRBJ1-5; CDR3 protein: CASSEGHNNQPQHF; CDR3 DNA: TGTGCCAGCAGTGAAGGACACAACAATCAGCCCCAGCATTTT
V gene: TRBV5-4; D gene: TRBD1; clone size: NA; J gene: TRBJ1-2; CDR3 protein: CASSSTGNGYTF; CDR3 DNA: TGTGCCAGCAGCTCGACAGGGAATGGCTACACCTTC
V gene: TRBV7-6; D gene: TRBD2; clone size: NA; J gene: TRBJ2-1; CDR3 protein: CASSLGLAGVNEQFF; CDR3 DNA: TGTGCCAGCAGCTTGGGACTAGCGGGGGTTAATGAGCAGTTCTTC
V gene: TRBV5-4; D gene: TRBD1; clone size: NA; J gene: TRBJ1-3; CDR3 protein: CASGPDRGNSGNTIYF; CDR3 DNA: TGTGCCAGCGGGCCGGACAGGGGGAACTCTGGAAACACCATATATTTT
V gene: TRBV4-2; D gene: NA; clone size: NA; J gene: TRBJ1-4; CDR3 protein: CASSQDTGPREKLFF; CDR3 DNA: TGTGCCAGCAGCCAAGATACGGGACCGAGAGAAAAACTGTTTTTT
V gene: TRBV5-1; D gene: NA; clone size: NA; J gene: TRBJ1-4; CDR3 protein: CASSLGRLGEEKLFF; CDR3 DNA: TGCGCCAGCAGCCTGGGACGGCTTGGGGAAGAAAAACTGTTTTTT
V gene: TRBV5-6; D gene: NA; clone size: NA; J gene: TRBJ2-6; CDR3 protein: CASSLVAAGANVLTF; CDR3 DNA: TGTGCCAGCAGCTTGGTCGCAGCTGGGGCCAACGTCCTGACTTTC
V gene: TRBV19; D gene: NA; clone size: NA; J gene: TRBJ2-7; CDR3 protein: CASKVAQSSYEQYF; CDR3 DNA: TGTGCCAGTAAGGTTGCCCAGAGCTCCTACGAGCAGTACTTC